This T cell receptor beta chain was sequenced during a study of blood T cell repertoires in COVID-19 (dated by TCRdb to between 2020 and 2021). Study-wide context: The collaborator samples originated in the United States, Italy and Spain and spanned the acute and convalescent phases of COVID-19. The prospective study material was composed of cDNA or gDNA derived from T cells, B-cell-depleted T cells, or PBMCs. Subjects who had been exposed to COVID-19, were actively infected with it, or had recovered from it provided the deeply sampled blood TCRbeta repertoires that made up the dataset. The repertoires were released in a freely available public database meant as a resource for research on the immune response to SARS-CoV-2. Samples were obtained from the ongoing ImmuneRACE study (first 160 participants) and from some 1,200 subjects provided by 6 global collaborators. A de-identified subject ID, COVID-19 status, age in years and sex were almost always included in the sample metadata. HLA class I and class II types, where available, came from metadata supplied by the sample provider rather than from assay-based typing.

The immunoSEQ Assay, a bias-controlled multiplex PCR, was used to amplify TCRbeta CDR3 regions from genomic DNA. The study's own analysis went as follows. Within the assay, amplification of reference gene primers was used to estimate how many nucleated cells each sample contained. To quantify the absolute abundance of each unique TCRbeta CDR3 rearrangement, sequence reads were collapsed and filtered. For each sample, productive Simpson clonality was calculated as the square root of Simpson's diversity index across productive rearrangements. In TCRdb, the immuneACCESS table is reduced to in-frame sequences with V and J assigned. These tables do not hold every clone; where another copy was compared, an unresolved V gene accounts for under half, and the others remain unexplained. V and J calls and clone size follow that table, whereas D and trimming were derived from the DNA. In this sample the table shows some 270,000 clones, about 89% of which occur a single time. The ten largest clonotypes hold 2% to 2.5% of the sample.

The full study reports these points: How much clinical and demographic metadata was included differed by source and by participant, and the metadata was provided uncurated.

Trimming at the junction amounts to 3 bases on V and 2 bases on J, and the germline ends lie 10 bases apart. The germline V gene (reference sequence) supplies CDR1 GTSNPN and CDR2 SVGIG. From its cysteine to its phenylalanine, the CDR3 spans 14 amino acids. This entry keeps only the CDR3 DNA: 42 bases, framed from base 1. Worth noting for this clone: Its recognized antigen is unknown. Nothing much larger sits one base from this clone, and base qualities are not available.

The collaborating institutions used their own protocols to collect whole blood in K2EDTA tubes. For TCRbeta analysis, collaborators shipped samples in one of three forms: frozen whole blood, isolated PBMCs, or DNA extracted from either of those sample types. In this chain, TRBV30 is recombined with TRBJ1-4; TRBD1 is possibly the D segment (6 matching bases). The sequence came from a man in his fifties with acute or convalescent COVID-19. The sequencing sample was made of peripheral blood. The CDR3 region has the sequence CAWRGQLTNEKLFF. Read as DNA, the sequence is TGTGCCTGGAGGGGACAACTTACTAATGAAAAACTGTTTTTT.